The clone carrying this T cell receptor beta chain was found many times. Its antigen is not known. Prepared TCR beta cDNA libraries contained unique molecular identifiers. With about 0.95 to 10 million T cells as the source, roughly 500,000 cDNA molecules resulted. Using its own MiXCR run on the PCR reads, TCRdb lists one record per CDR3 protein. In the table there are about 620,000 distinct CDR3 sequences, around 47% of which are singletons. This record belongs to a study of post-analysis software for immune sequencing data. Overall study: Clinical courses comprised relapsing-remitting, secondary progressive and progressive-relapsing multiple sclerosis. Study findings and constraints: F measure showed strong co-clustering of same-batch samples.

Sample: blood. This clonotype was sampled from a girl aged 10 to 17 with multiple sclerosis.

DNA of the CDR3: TGTGCCAGCAGTTACTCGGGGGCCTACGAGCAGTACTTC. The encoded protein is CASSYSGAYEQYF. The chain uses TRBV6-5 and TRBJ2-7, with D perhaps being TRBD1 or TRBD2 (5 bases each). V was clipped by 0 bases and J by 2 bases, with 5 bases between them. Germline values: CDR1 MNHEY, CDR2 SVGAGI. The length of the CDR3 is 13 residues.